This TCR beta chain originates from a study of T cell repertoires in cytomegalovirus infection. Study-wide context: Carrying CMV and the relevant HLA type showed in public TCR beta signatures. Study results and caveats: Carriers of CMV plus the relevant HLA were identified by cumulative public TCR beta family frequency.

TCRdb reanalysed the reads using MiXCR and keeps one entry per CDR3 protein. The data contain 800,000 to 950,000 distinct CDR3 sequences, approximately 32% of them singletons. V shed 3 bases and J shed 0 bases, with 3 bases lying between them. Germline lookup yields CDR1 SQVTM and CDR2 ANQGSEA. The CDR3 is 13 residues long. This clonotype was seen a handful of times. The antigen is not known. The genes are TRBV29-1 and TRBJ2-6; D ambiguous. The specimen was cultured CD8+ T cells from PBMCs, collected from culture after CMV antigen stimulation. The sequence came from a human donor in good health (CMV status not recorded). Some clones in this sample may be carry-over from other donors' samples. CDR3 nucleotide sequence: TGCAGCGTTGATAGCTCTGGGGCCAACGTCCTGACTTTC. Translating it yields CSVDSSGANVLTF.